A selection of T cell receptor beta chains follows, all from one sample in a study of control samples from healthy donors and cancer patients. Using immunoSEQ multiplex PCR, the repertoire was profiled, and TCRdb retains in-frame clones only, with some absent. Among 50,000 to 75,000 clones listed, 90% were seen once. The material sequenced was PBMCs. The receptors come from a man between 60 and 75 years old with colorectal cancer. The CDR3 runs from the conserved cysteine through the conserved F or W. The order of the fields is clone size, J gene, D gene, V gene, CDR3 DNA, CDR3 protein. A D gene is named only where the DNA matches it firmly. The size of a clone is reported for some rows only, either as once, few or many, or as a class for expanded clones.

- TRBJ1-4 - TRBV5-5 TGTGCCAGCAGCTTGGACCCGGGACTCATGGGGAATGAAAAACTGTTTTTT CASSLDPGLMGNEKLFF
- TRBJ2-7 - TRBV5-4 TGTGCCAGCCCCAATAGGGGGTCGGAGTACTTC CASPNRGSEYF
- TRBJ2-3 - TRBV18 TGTGCCAGCTCACCACCCCTCACCCGCACAGATACGCAGTATTTT CASSPPLTRTDTQYF
- TRBJ2-1 - TRBV30 TGTGCCTGGGCAGGGGAAAATGAGCAGTTCTTC CAWAGENEQFF
- TRBJ1-5 - TRBV2 TGTGCCAGCAGTGTCCGAGGGACCCAGCATTTT CASSVRGTQHF
- TRBJ2-1 - TRBV27 TGTGCCAGCAGTTTATCGATGGGGGAAGTTTACAATGAGCAGTTCTTC CASSLSMGEVYNEQFF
- TRBJ2-5 TRBD2 TRBV12-3/TRBV12-4 TGTGCCAGCAGAGCGGGGGCTGGCGAGACCCAGTACTTC CASRAGAGETQYF
- TRBJ2-5 TRBD1 TRBV9 TGTGCCAGCAGCGTAGACCCAGGGGGAAAAGAGACCCAGTACTTC CASSVDPGGKETQYF
- TRBJ2-7 - TRBV9 TGTGCCAGCAGCGTCGCCTCGGGCGAGCAGTACTTC CASSVASGEQYF
once TRBJ2-3 TRBD2 TRBV7-8 TGTGCCAGCAGCTTTCCGCTAGCGGGGCCCACAGATACGCAGTATTTT CASSFPLAGPTDTQYF
- TRBJ1-1 - TRBV18 TGTGCCAGCTCACGACAGGAACACACTGAAGCTTTCTTT CASSRQEHTEAFF
- TRBJ2-7 - TRBV2 TGTGCCAGCAGCCCAACGGGGGCAGGGAGGGGGAACGAGCAGTACTTC CASSPTGAGRGNEQYF
- TRBJ1-6 - TRBV9 TGTGCCAGCAGCGTAGCCGGGGAGGGTTCACCCCTCCACTTT CASSVAGEGSPLHF
- TRBJ1-5 - TRBV16 TGTGCCAGCAGCCCAATGGCAGCCGGACGCAATCAGCCCCAGCATTTT CASSPMAAGRNQPQHF
- TRBJ2-1 TRBD2 TRBV7-9 TGTGCCAGCAGCCCCCGGGGGGGCCGCAATGAGCAGTTCTTC CASSPRGGRNEQFF
- TRBJ1-1 - TRBV7-9 TGTGCCAGCAGCTTAGGCAGGGCTGCTTTCTTT CASSLGRAAFF
once TRBJ2-1 TRBD2 TRBV5-4 TGTGCCAGCAGCTCCGTAGCGGGGGCCTACAATGAGCAGTTCTTC CASSSVAGAYNEQFF
- TRBJ2-1 TRBD1 TRBV3-1/TRBV3-2 TGTGCCAGCAGCCTCGACAGGGGTTCCTACAATGAGCAGTTCTTC CASSLDRGSYNEQFF
- TRBJ2-2 - TRBV12-3/TRBV12-4 TGTGCCAGCGGTAAGGGATCCAACGGGGAGCTGTTTTTT CASGKGSNGELFF
- TRBJ2-2 - TRBV9 TGTGCCAGCAGCGCCGCCGGGAACTCCATCGGGGAGCTGTTTTTT CASSAAGNSIGELFF
- TRBJ2-7 - TRBV19 TGTGCCAGTAGTATGGAGGGGTGGTACGAGCAGTACTTC CASSMEGWYEQYF
- TRBJ1-4 - TRBV5-4 TGTGCCAGCAGACGTATGGGGGTGGATGAAAAACTGTTTTTT CASRRMGVDEKLFF
- TRBJ1-2 - TRBV7-9 TGTGCCAGCAGCTTAGCCGGGACTGCTTATGGCTACACCTTC CASSLAGTAYGYTF
- TRBJ1-1 TRBD1 TRBV6-2/TRBV6-3 TGTGCCAGCAGTTACTCGGACAGGGGTGAAGCTTTCTTT CASSYSDRGEAFF
- TRBJ2-7 - TRBV19 TGTGCCAGTAGTATAGATACAGGGACCCAGACCTACGAGCAGTACTTC CASSIDTGTQTYEQYF
- TRBJ1-1 - TRBV11-3 TGTGCCAGCCGAGACGGGCCGAACACTGAAGCTTTCTTT CASRDGPNTEAFF
- TRBJ2-1 - TRBV28 TGTGCCAGCAGAATGTGGGGGCAAGCTTACAATGAGCAGTTCTTC CASRMWGQAYNEQFF
- TRBJ2-3 - TRBV2 TGTGCCAGCAGTGAAGATACTGAAGATACGCAGTATTTT CASSEDTEDTQYF
- TRBJ1-1 - TRBV6-2/TRBV6-3 TGTGCCAGCAGTTCAGCAGTTCCCCCTGAAGCTTTCTTT CASSSAVPPEAFF
- TRBJ2-2 - TRBV28 TGTGCCAGCAGTTATGGGGGGTGGACCGGGGAGCTGTTTTTT CASSYGGWTGELFF
- TRBJ1-2 TRBD1 TRBV27 TGTGCCAGCAGGCAGACAGGGGACTATGGCTACACCTTC CASRQTGDYGYTF
- TRBJ2-7 TRBD2 TRBV7-7 TGTGCCAGCAGCTTAGCTACGGGAGGCCCCCGTCTAGCGGGAAACTCCTACGAGCAGTACTTC CASSLATGGPRLAGNSYEQYF
- TRBJ1-2 - TRBV2 TGTGCCAGCAGTGACTTGGGGGTGGAGGGCTACACCTTC CASSDLGVEGYTF
- TRBJ2-2 - TRBV27 TGTGCCAGCAGTTTACAGGGCAGGATTAACACCGGGGAGCTGTTTTTT CASSLQGRINTGELFF
once TRBJ2-2 - TRBV4-1 TGCGCCAGCAGCCAGAGAACCGGGGAGCTGTTTTTT CASSQRTGELFF
- TRBJ2-5 TRBD2 TRBV7-9 TGTGCCAGCAACCCTAGCGGGGGGGCCGGAAAGACCCAGTACTTC CASNPSGGAGKTQYF
- TRBJ2-3 - TRBV5-4 TGTGCCAGCAGCCTCCGCCCGGACTTGACAGATACGCAGTATTTT CASSLRPDLTDTQYF
- TRBJ1-4 - TRBV15 TGTGCCACCCGCCGGGACTCTAATGAAAAACTGTTTTTT CATRRDSNEKLFF
- TRBJ2-2 - TRBV5-6 TGTGCCAGCACTACTAATCCCGGGGAGCTGTTTTTT CASTTNPGELFF
- TRBJ1-6 - TRBV2 TGTGCCAGCAGTGCCATGGGGAGCTCCTATAATTCACCCCTCCACTTT CASSAMGSSYNSPLHF
few TRBJ1-5 - TRBV30 TGTGCCTGGAGCGGAAATAGCAATCAGCCCCAGCATTTT CAWSGNSNQPQHF
once TRBJ2-2 - TRBV10-3 TGTGCCACAGAAGGGACCGCGAACACCGGGGAGCTGTTTTTT CATEGTANTGELFF
- TRBJ2-5 TRBD2 TRBV7-2 TGTGCCAGCAGCTTAGCCCGCGGCGGGGGGCAGGAGACCCAGTACTTC CASSLARGGGQETQYF
- TRBJ2-7 - TRBV9 TGTGCCAGCAGCCGGGGGCAGGAAACCTACGAGCAGTACTTC CASSRGQETYEQYF
- TRBJ2-6 - TRBV18 TGTGCCAGCTCACCACCGGGAGTTTACAGGGCCGGGGCCAACGTCCTGACTTTC CASSPPGVYRAGANVLTF
- TRBJ2-5 - TRBV3-1/TRBV3-2 TGTGCCAGCAGCCTGGTAATCTCCGGGGGCGAGACCCAGTACTTC CASSLVISGGETQYF
- TRBJ1-6 - TRBV2 TGTGCCAGCAGGAGACAGCCAAGCTCCTATAATTCACCCCTCCACTTT CASRRQPSSYNSPLHF
- TRBJ2-6 - TRBV27 TGTGCCAGCAGTCCCCTTAGAGGGGCCAACGTCCTGACTTTC CASSPLRGANVLTF
- TRBJ1-2 - TRBV30 TGTGCCTGGAGTGGACAACAGAGGGGTTTGGGTGGCTACACCTTC CAWSGQQRGLGGYTF
- TRBJ1-2 - TRBV5-1 TGCGCCAGCACAACTTCAGGGGCTGGCGGCTACACCTTC CASTTSGAGGYTF
- TRBJ2-7 TRBD1 TRBV28 TGTGCCAGCAGTTCAGCGGGACAGGGAAAGGAAGAGCAGTACTTC CASSSAGQGKEEQYF
- TRBJ2-6 - TRBV5-1 TGCGCCAGCTTTAGTGGAACTGGGGCCAACGTCCTGACTTTC CASFSGTGANVLTF
- TRBJ2-4 TRBD1 TRBV6-2/TRBV6-3 TGTGCCAGCAGTTCACAGGGGCCCCAGTACATTCAGTACTTC CASSSQGPQYIQYF